This T cell receptor beta chain stems from a study of blood T cell repertoires in COVID-19. About the research overall: Samples taken during acute and convalescent COVID-19 were collected in the United States, Italy and Spain. PBMCs, B-cell-depleted T cells, or T cells were the source of the cDNA or gDNA that made up the material.

This CDR3 has 14 amino acids. Germline V gives CDR1 MNHEY, CDR2 SMNVEV (reference sequence). V dropped 5 bases and J dropped 5 bases, with 16 bases sitting between them. Authors' analysis steps: Reference gene primer amplification yielded estimated nucleated cell counts. The assay was immunoSEQ multiplex PCR, and TCRdb's table has in-frame clones only and misses some. D and trimming come from the DNA, and the V and J calls and clone size come from that table. The sample carries around 140,000 clones, around 82% recorded once. Sequencing was done on a sample of peripheral blood. This clonotype originated in a human donor with acute or convalescent COVID-19. The donor label of this sample is uncertain. V and J are TRBV27 and TRBJ2-7; D ambiguous. DNA for the CDR3: TGTGCCAGCAGTGCCCAGGATCTCTCTGACGAGCAGTACTTC. Its protein is CASSAQDLSDEQYF.